What follows describes a single TCR beta chain. V was pared by 6 bases and J by 2 bases, with 21 bases between. Germline lookup yields CDR1 MDHEN and CDR2 SYDVKM. The length of the CDR3 is 17 residues. PCR involved 60 Vbeta and 13 Jbeta primers. This table comes from immunoSEQ multiplex PCR, and its TCRdb copy is limited to in-frame clones, with some not included. The data contain 100,000 to 150,000 clones, 60% to 85% of them singletons. The data were obtained in a study of cytomegalovirus exposure and HLA in healthy donors. The TCR sequence derives from a woman between 35 and 50 years old in good health and CMV-seronegative. Sequencing input: PBMCs. The chain couples TRBV28 to TRBJ2-3; the D gene is possibly TRBD2 (5 bases). The chain's CDR3 is CASSLMGAPSNTDTQYF. In nucleotides, the CDR3 is TGTGCCAGCAGCTTGATGGGAGCCCCGAGTAACACAGATACGCAGTATTTT.